The 15 T cell receptor beta chains below all came from one sample that was sequenced in a study of shared clonotypes between healthy human individuals. Some clones are missing from TCRdb's copy, which holds only in-frame ones; the method was immunoSEQ multiplex PCR. The sample consists of 1 million to 1.3 million clones, around 78% of them appearing once. The sample consisted of memory CD4+ T cells from PBMCs. Subset of the sample: CD45RA-negative fraction. These receptors originate from a man aged 18 to 35 in good health. Some clones in this sample may be carry-over from other donors' samples.

The rearrangement joins TRBV7-9 to TRBJ2-7, with 7 bases aligning to TRBD1. Trimming removed 4 bases from V and 2 bases from J; junction bases left unmatched: 8. Looked up from germline, CDR1 is SEHNR and CDR2 is FQNEAQ (reference sequence). The length of the CDR3 is 15 residues. The CDR3 sequence is CASSSPGQRAYEQYF. The CDR3 DNA reads TGTGCCAGCAGCTCCCCGGGACAGAGGGCCTACGAGCAGTACTTC.

The chain has TRBV6-5 and TRBJ2-1; D gene unclear. Germline assignment: CDR1 MNHEY and CDR2 SVGAGI. CDR3 length equals 13 residues. Trimming stripped 7 bases from V and 5 bases from J, with 12 bases between. The CDR3 DNA reads TGTGCCAGCAACCTAGACGGAAACAATGAGCAGTTCTTC. Translation: CASNLDGNNEQFF.

The chain employs TRBV21-1 and TRBJ2-7; the D call in the table, TRBD1, was not verified against the DNA. TRBV21-1 is annotated as a pseudogene. This CDR3 spans 14 amino acids. CDR3 bases: TGTGCCAGCAGCGCATCAGATAAACCCTACGAGCAGTACTTC. Translation gives CASSASDKPYEQYF.

This clone appeared once. The chain couples TRBV4-3 to TRBJ2-1; 7 bases map to TRBD1. Looked up from germline, CDR1 is LGHNA and CDR2 is YSLEER. J gave up 1 base and V 2 bases, and 17 bases lay outside the gene matches. This CDR3 is built from 20 residues. This CDR3 is CASSQLYSSGTGASYNEQFF. The CDR3 region has the DNA TGCGCCAGCAGCCAACTTTATTCTTCGGGTACAGGGGCGTCCTACAATGAGCAGTTCTTC.

This clone showed up just once. The chain couples TRBV30 to TRBJ2-7, with 9 bases that match TRBD2. CDR1 is GTSNPN and CDR2 is SVGIG in the germline V gene (reference sequence). The CDR3 runs 14 residues. V lost 2 bases to trimming and J lost 5 bases; unmatched junction nucleotides: 7. The CDR3 DNA reads as TGTGCCTGGAGTTACGGGACTAGCAGCGACGAGCAGTACTTC. This codes for CAWSYGTSSDEQYF. Variable domain in full (rest from reference TRBV30 and TRBJ2-7): SQTIHQWPATLVQPVGSPLSLECTVEGTSNPNLYWYRQAAGRGLQLLFYSVGIGQISSEVPQNLSASRPQDRQFILSSKKLLLSDSGFYLCAWSYGTSSDEQYFGPGTRLTVT.

The rearrangement joins TRBV9 to TRBJ2-2; no clear D gene. V was shortened by 4 bases and J by 8 bases, with 12 bases between the two germline ends. The germline CDR1 and CDR2 sequences are SGDLS and YYNGEE. The CDR3 covers 13 residues. The CDR3 sequence is CASSSSPLGELFF. The CDR3 DNA reads as TGTGCCAGCAGCTCCTCCCCCTTGGGGGAGCTGTTTTTT.

This chain uses TRBV5-8 with TRBJ1-2, with 8 nucleotides matching TRBD1. V shed 2 bases, J shed 3 bases, and the junction held 3 bases outside the gene matches. The germline gives CDR1 SGHTS, CDR2 YDEGEE. The CDR3 covers 14 residues. CDR3 bases: TGTGCCAGCAGCTTAAGGACAGGGTACTATGGCTACACCTTC. As protein: CASSLRTGYYGYTF.

This clone appeared once. V usage is TRBV30 and J usage is TRBJ2-1; the match to TRBD2 covers 15 bases. V lost 8 bases to trimming and J lost 6 bases; unmatched junction nucleotides: 2. Per the germline V gene, CDR1 is GTSNPN and CDR2 is SVGIG (reference sequence). CDR3 length: 13 amino acids. The CDR3 spells CAGTSGRRNEQFF. The CDR3 region has the DNA TGTGCCGGGACTAGCGGGAGGCGCAATGAGCAGTTCTTC.

The sample holds a few counts of this clone. This rearrangement joins TRBV5-4 to TRBJ2-1; D may be TRBD1 or TRBD2 (5 bases each). Germline assignment: CDR1 SGHNT and CDR2 YYREEE (reference sequence). V was cut by 2 bases and J by 15 bases, with 18 bases left in between. The CDR3 extends over 13 amino acids. CDR3 region: CASSLSLEGQGFF. Written as DNA, the CDR3 is TGTGCCAGCAGCTTATCTTTAGAGGGCCAGGGGTTCTTC.

A single count supports this clone. A far larger clone is only one base removed, so a read error is likely. The gene calls are TRBV2 and TRBJ2-3; 8 bases match TRBD2. Germline lookup yields CDR1 SNHLY and CDR2 FYNNEI. The CDR3 runs 14 residues. The CDR3, as DNA: TGTGCCACCGCAGCGGGAGTTATCGGAGATGCGCAGTATTTT. The encoded protein is CATAAGVIGDAQYF.

This clone turned up a few times. The sample carries other DNA sequences with the same CDR3. The J gene is TRBJ1-2, the V gene TRBV10-3; D may be TRBD1 (6 bases). Germline lookup yields CDR1 ENHRY and CDR2 SYGVKD. V lost 4 bases, J lost 4 bases, and 10 bases lay in between. This CDR3 has 13 amino acids. The CDR3 nucleotides read TGTGCCATCAGTGTAGGACAGAGCTATGGCTACACCTTC. Its translation: CAISVGQSYGYTF.

The chain has TRBV6-1 and TRBJ2-7, with 9 bases matching TRBD1. Germline-derived CDR1 and CDR2 are MNHNS and SASEGT. This CDR3 contains 14 residues. The V gene end was trimmed by 7 bases and the J gene end by 2 bases; junction bases not matched to a gene: 6. The CDR3 reads CASIRDRGTYEQYF. CDR3 DNA sequence: TGTGCCAGCATTCGCGACAGGGGGACCTACGAGCAGTACTTC.

This clone was observed a handful of times. The chain employs TRBV6-1 and TRBJ2-2; D gene ambiguous. CDR3 length: 13 amino acids. Germline values: CDR1 MNHNS, CDR2 SASEGT. The V end lost 3 bases, the J end lost 1 base, and 3 bases lay between the germline ends. CDR3 sequence: CASSDGNTGELFF. CDR3 coding DNA: TGTGCCAGCAGTGACGGGAACACCGGGGAGCTGTTTTTT.

The chain carries TRBV28 and TRBJ2-1, with unresolved D. The ends were cut back, 5 bases at V and 8 bases at J, with 10 bases in the middle. Germline CDR1 is MDHEN and CDR2 is SYDVKM. The CDR3 sequence is 12 residues long. The CDR3 region has the DNA TGTGCCAGCAGTCGGTGGCGCGATGAGCAGTTCTTC. Its translation is CASSRWRDEQFF.

For this clone: This sample includes further DNA sequences coding for the same CDR3. This chain connects TRBV7-9 to TRBJ2-7; 8 positions match TRBD1. CDR1 and CDR2 from the germline V gene are SEHNR and FQNEAQ (reference sequence). This CDR3 spans 14 amino acids. V shed 2 bases, J shed 4 bases, and the junction held 4 bases outside the gene matches. The CDR3 region is CASSLSQGAYEQYF. CDR3 nucleotide sequence: TGTGCCAGCAGCTTATCGCAGGGGGCTTACGAGCAGTACTTC.